This T cell receptor (beta chain) comes out of a study of CD8+CD57+ T cells in acquired aplastic anemia. Turning to the study itself: Average DNA yield from sorted CD4+ and CD8+ cells was around 3 ug. Overall study findings and caveats: The same twenty-nine CD8+ CDR3 sequences occurred in patients and in controls. Patients showed no significant difference from controls in CD8+ Simpson's diversity.

Investigators profiled TCR beta VDJ and CDR3 from genomic DNA template. TCRdb analysed the reads with MiXCR anew, one entry per CDR3 protein. The profile shows a few hundred thousand distinct CDR3 sequences, around 60% of them singletons. In regard to this clonotype: No antigen is known for it.

V was pared by 3 bases and J by 6 bases, with 7 bases of the junction left unmatched. Germline lookup yields CDR1 LNHDA and CDR2 SQIVND (reference sequence). The CDR3 has 15 amino acids. This clonotype originated in a human donor with severe aplastic anemia or a healthy control (not recorded which). The chain employs TRBV19 and TRBJ2-1; 8 bases line up with TRBD2. Material: sorted CD4+, CD8+, or CD8+CD57+ T cells (not recorded which) from PBMCs. CDR3 sequence (DNA): TGTGCCAGTAGTATTGGCGGGGGGTTCCCCAATGAGCAGTTCTTC. It specifies CASSIGGGFPNEQFF.